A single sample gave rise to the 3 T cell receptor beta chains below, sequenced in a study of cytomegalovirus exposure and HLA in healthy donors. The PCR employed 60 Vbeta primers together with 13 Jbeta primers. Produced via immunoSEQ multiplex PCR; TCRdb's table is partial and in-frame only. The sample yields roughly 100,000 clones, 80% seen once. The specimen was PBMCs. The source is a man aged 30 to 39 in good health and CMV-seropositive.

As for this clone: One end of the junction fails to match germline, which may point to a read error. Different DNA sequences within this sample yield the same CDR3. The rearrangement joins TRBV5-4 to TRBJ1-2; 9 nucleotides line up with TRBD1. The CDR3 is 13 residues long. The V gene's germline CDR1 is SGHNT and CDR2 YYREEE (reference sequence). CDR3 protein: CASSWDREYGYTF. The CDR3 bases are TGCGCCAGCAGCTGGGACAGGGAATACGGCTACACCTTC.

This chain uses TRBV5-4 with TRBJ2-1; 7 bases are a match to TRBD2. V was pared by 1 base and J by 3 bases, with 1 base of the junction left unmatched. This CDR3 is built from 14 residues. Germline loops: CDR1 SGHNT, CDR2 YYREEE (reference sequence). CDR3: CASSLWGGYNEQFF. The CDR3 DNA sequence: TGTGCCAGCAGCTTGTGGGGGGGCTACAATGAGCAGTTCTTC.

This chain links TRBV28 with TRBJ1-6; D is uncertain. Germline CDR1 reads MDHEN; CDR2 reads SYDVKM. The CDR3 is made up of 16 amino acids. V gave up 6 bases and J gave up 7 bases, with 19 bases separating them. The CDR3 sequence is CASSDLGPPSNSPLHF. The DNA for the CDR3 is TGTGCCAGCAGCGATTTAGGTCCGCCTAGCAATTCACCCCTCCACTTT.